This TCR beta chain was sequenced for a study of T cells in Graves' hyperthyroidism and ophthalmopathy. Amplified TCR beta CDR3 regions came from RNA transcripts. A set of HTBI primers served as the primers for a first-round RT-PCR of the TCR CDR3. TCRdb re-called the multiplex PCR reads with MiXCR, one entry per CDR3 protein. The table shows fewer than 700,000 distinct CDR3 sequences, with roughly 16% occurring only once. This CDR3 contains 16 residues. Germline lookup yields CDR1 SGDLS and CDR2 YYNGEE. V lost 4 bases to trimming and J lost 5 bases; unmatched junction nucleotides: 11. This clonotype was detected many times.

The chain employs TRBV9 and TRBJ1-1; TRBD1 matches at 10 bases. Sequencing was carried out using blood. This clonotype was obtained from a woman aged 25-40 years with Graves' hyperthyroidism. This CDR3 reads CASSPRQGAVRTEAFF. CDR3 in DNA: TGTGCCAGCAGCCCGAGACAGGGGGCGGTGAGGACTGAAGCTTTCTTT.